The clone carrying this T cell receptor (beta chain) has a single count. The V end lost 6 bases, the J end lost 0 bases, and 12 bases lay between the germline ends. Germline V CDR1 and CDR2: MDHEN, SYDVKM. There are 15 residues in the CDR3. Data came from immunoSEQ multiplex PCR; TCRdb stores just in-frame clones and leaves some out. The repertoire holds about 61,000 clones, with around 92% as singletons. These data come from a study of OX40 agonist ivuxolimab in advanced cancers. Looking at the study overall: Those enrolled were around 87% male, with a mean age of about 66 years and ages from about 20 to 85.

Samples of blood were obtained at baseline, on cycle 4 day 1, and on cycle 7 day 1. Here the sequenced sample was CD4+ or CD8+ T cells sorted from blood, taken in a trial of the OX40 agonist ivuxolimab. The genes are TRBV28 and TRBJ1-5; D is uncertain. The receptor comes from an adult with an advanced solid tumor such as melanoma, head and neck, liver or kidney cancer. In DNA, the CDR3 is TGTGCCAGCAGATTGACACCGTATAGCAATCAGCCCCAGCATTTT. Translating gives CASRLTPYSNQPQHF.